The clone carrying this T cell receptor beta chain showed up just a few times. What it recognizes is unknown. The sample's time point: cycle 4 day 1 (C4D1), after 5 to 7 weeks of nivolumab. All trial patients relapsed after autologous stem cell transplantation. This CDR3 spans 14 amino acids. J was trimmed by 5 bases and V by 2 bases; bases with no gene match: 3. The germline gives CDR1 MNHEY, CDR2 SVGAGI. This specimen belongs to a study of PD-1 blockade in classical Hodgkin lymphoma. Assay: immunoSEQ multiplex PCR; the TCRdb copy retains only in-frame clones and omits some. The repertoire consists of fewer than 9,000 clones, with about 83% occurring once and the leading ten covering around 34%. Study outcomes and limitations: The study found complete responders had baseline diversity similar to newly diagnosed patients. Although disease activity or prior therapy may be involved, causes of the repertoire differences remain undefined. Nivolumab starters within 1 year of ASCT were excluded.

This receptor was identified in a human donor with classical Hodgkin lymphoma. The sequencing here drew on peripheral blood mononuclear cells (PBMCs), taken before the fourth cycle of nivolumab. The chain combines TRBV6-5 with TRBJ1-5; the match to TRBD1 covers 7 bases. CDR3 sequence reads: CASSYKTGYQPQHF. CDR3 DNA sequence: TGTGCCAGCAGTTACAAGACAGGGTATCAGCCCCAGCATTTT.